This T cell receptor (beta chain) was documented in a study of blood T cell repertoires in COVID-19. Turning to the study itself: Acute and convalescent COVID-19 samples came from the United States, Italy and Spain. T cells, B-cell-depleted T cells, or PBMCs supplied cDNA or gDNA.

This CDR3 comprises 14 residues. V shed 5 bases, J shed 6 bases, and the junction held 9 bases outside the gene matches. CDR1 is LNHDA and CDR2 is SQIVND in the germline V gene (reference sequence). Original methodology: Nucleated cell counts were estimated from reference gene primer amplification. Libraries were prepared by immunoSEQ multiplex PCR; TCRdb keeps only in-frame clonotypes and omits some of them. The D gene and trimming were derived from the DNA, and the V and J assignments and clone size from that table. The sample contains more than 200,000 clones, just over 85% of which appear only once.

Sequencing was done on a sample of peripheral blood. This clonotype was obtained from a man aged 80 or over with acute or convalescent COVID-19. The gene calls are TRBV19 and TRBJ2-7, with 8 bases that match TRBD1. The CDR3, as DNA: TGTGCCAGTAGTCCACGGACAGGGATGGGCGAGCAGTACTTC. This encodes CASSPRTGMGEQYF.